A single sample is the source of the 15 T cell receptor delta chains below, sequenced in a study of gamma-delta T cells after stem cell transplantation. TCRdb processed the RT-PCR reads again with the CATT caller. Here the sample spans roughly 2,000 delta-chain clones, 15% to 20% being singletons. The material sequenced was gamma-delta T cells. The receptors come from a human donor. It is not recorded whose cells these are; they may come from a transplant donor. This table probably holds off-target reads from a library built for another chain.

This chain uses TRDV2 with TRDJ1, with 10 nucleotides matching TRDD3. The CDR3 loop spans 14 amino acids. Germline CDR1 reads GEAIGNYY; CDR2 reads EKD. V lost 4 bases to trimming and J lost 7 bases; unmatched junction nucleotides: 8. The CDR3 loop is CACDRLGDIGKLIF. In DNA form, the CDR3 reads TGTGCCTGTGATCGCCTGGGGGATATCGGTAAACTCATCTTT.

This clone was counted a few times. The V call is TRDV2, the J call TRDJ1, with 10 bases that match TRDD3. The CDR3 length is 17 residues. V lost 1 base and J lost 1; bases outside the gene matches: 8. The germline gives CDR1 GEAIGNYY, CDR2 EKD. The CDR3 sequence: CACDTLGDIRVTDKLIF. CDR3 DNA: TGTGCCTGTGACACGCTGGGGGATATAAGGGTCACCGATAAACTCATCTTT.

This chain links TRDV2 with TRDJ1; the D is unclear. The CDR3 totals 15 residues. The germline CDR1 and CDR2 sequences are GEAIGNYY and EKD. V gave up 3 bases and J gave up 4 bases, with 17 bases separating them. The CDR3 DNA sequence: TGTGCCTGTGACCCCGCCGGGCCAACGGGCGATAAACTCATCTTT. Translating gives CACDPAGPTGDKLIF.

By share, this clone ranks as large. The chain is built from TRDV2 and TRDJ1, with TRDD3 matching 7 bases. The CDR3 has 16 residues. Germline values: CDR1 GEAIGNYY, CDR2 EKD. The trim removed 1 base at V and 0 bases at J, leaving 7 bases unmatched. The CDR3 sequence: CACDTLGGQDTDKLIF. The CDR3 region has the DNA TGTGCCTGTGACACGCTTGGGGGACAAGACACCGATAAACTCATCTTT.

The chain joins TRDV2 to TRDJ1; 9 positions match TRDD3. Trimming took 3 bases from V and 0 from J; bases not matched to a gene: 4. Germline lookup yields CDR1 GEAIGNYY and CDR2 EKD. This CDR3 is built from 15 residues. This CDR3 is CACDGMGDNTDKLIF. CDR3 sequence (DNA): TGTGCCTGTGACGGGATGGGGGATAACACCGATAAACTCATCTTT.

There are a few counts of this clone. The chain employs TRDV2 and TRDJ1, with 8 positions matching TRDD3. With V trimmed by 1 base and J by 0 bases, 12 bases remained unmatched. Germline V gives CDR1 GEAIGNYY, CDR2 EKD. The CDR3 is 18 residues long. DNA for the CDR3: TGTGCCTGTGACACTCTGGGGGACAACAGGGGGTACACCGATAAACTCATCTTT. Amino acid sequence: CACDTLGDNRGYTDKLIF.

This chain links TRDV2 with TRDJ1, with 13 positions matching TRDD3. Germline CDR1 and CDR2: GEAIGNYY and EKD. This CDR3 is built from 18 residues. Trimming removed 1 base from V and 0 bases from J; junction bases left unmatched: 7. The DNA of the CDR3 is TGTGCCTGTGACACACTACTGGGGGATACGGTTAACACCGATAAACTCATCTTT. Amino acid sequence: CACDTLLGDTVNTDKLIF.

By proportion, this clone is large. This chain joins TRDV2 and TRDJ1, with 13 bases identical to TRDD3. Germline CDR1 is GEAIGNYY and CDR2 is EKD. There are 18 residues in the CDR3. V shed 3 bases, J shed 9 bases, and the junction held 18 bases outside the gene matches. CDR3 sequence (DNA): TGTGCCTGTGACCCACTGGGGGATACGCGGGATGGGTCCTGGGAACTCATCTTT. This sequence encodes CACDPLGDTRDGSWELIF.

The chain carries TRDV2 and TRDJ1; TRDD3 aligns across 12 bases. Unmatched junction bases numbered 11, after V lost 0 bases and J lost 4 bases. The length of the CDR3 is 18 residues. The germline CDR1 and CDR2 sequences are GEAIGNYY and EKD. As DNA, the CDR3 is TGTGCCTGTGACACCATGGAACTGGGGGATACCCCGGACGATAAACTCATCTTT. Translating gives CACDTMELGDTPDDKLIF.

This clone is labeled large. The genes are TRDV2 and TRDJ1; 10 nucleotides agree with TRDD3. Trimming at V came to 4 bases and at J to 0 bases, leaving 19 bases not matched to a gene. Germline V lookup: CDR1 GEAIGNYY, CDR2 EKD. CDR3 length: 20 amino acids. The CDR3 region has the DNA TGTGCCTGTGATCCGATACTGGGGGATCGGTGGGGGACATACACCGATAAACTCATCTTT. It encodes CACDPILGDRWGTYTDKLIF.

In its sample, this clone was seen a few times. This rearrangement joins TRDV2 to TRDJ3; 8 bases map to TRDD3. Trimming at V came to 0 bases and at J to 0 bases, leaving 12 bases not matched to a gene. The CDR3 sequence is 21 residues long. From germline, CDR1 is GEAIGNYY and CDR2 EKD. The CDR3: CACDTAVLGGLRSWDTRQMFF. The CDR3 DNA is TGTGCCTGTGACACCGCCGTACTGGGGGGCCTCCGCTCCTGGGACACCCGACAGATGTTTTTC.

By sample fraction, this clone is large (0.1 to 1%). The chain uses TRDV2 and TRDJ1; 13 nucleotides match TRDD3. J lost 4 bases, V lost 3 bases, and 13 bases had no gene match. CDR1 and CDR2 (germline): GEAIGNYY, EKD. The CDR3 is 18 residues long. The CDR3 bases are TGTGCCTGTGACCCCTTAACTACTGGGGGATACGGTATCGATAAACTCATCTTT. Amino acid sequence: CACDPLTTGGYGIDKLIF.

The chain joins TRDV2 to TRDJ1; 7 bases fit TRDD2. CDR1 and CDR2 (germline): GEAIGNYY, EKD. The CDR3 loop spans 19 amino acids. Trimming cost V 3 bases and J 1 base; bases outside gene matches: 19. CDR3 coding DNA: TGTGCCTGTGACCCTATTCCTACGGGGACCCCAGGGAGCACCGATAAACTCATCTTT. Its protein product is CACDPIPTGTPGSTDKLIF.

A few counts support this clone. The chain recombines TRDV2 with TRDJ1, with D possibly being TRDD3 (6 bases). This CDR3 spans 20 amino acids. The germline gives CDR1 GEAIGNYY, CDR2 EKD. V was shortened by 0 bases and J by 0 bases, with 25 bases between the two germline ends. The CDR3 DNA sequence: TGTGCCTGTGACACCGTCTCTCGTACTGGGCCTCGCCCGTACACCGATAAACTCATCTTT. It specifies CACDTVSRTGPRPYTDKLIF.

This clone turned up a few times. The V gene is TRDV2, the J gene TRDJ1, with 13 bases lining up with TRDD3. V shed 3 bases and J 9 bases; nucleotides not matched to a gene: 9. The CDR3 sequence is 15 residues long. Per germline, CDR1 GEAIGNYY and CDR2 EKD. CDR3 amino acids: CACDGILGDTRQLIF. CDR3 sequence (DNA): TGTGCCTGTGACGGGATACTGGGGGATACGCGACAACTCATCTTT.